Each of the 10 T cell receptor beta chains below was sequenced from the same sample in a study of blood T cell repertoires in COVID-19. Measured with immunoSEQ multiplex PCR; TCRdb has only the in-frame clones, and not every one. The sample includes more than 80,000 clones, 71% of them seen just once. The sequencing input was peripheral blood. The source is a human donor with acute or convalescent COVID-19. The donor label of this sample is uncertain.

This clone appeared a few times. J is TRBJ1-4 and V is TRBV30; possible D gene TRBD1, 6 bases. The germline gives CDR1 GTSNPN, CDR2 SVGIG (reference sequence). V shed 3 bases and J shed 8 bases, with 10 bases lying between them. This CDR3 contains 12 residues. Written as DNA, the CDR3 is TGTGCCTGGAGACAGGGCCGGGAAAAACTGTTTTTT. Translating it yields CAWRQGREKLFF.

The V and J genes are TRBV7-2 and TRBJ2-2; TRBD2 matches at 9 bases. V lost 0 bases and J lost 5; bases outside the gene matches: 13. The length of the CDR3 is 19 residues. Germline assignment: CDR1 SGHTA and CDR2 FQGNSA. Here the CDR3 DNA reads TGTGCCAGCAGCTTAGCGCTTTTAGCGGGGGCATTCGGGACCGGGGAGCTGTTTTTT. Encoded protein: CASSLALLAGAFGTGELFF.

This clone was seen only a few times. The chain links TRBV19 to TRBJ2-4; TRBD2 matches 13 bases. J gave up 8 bases and V 4 bases, and 11 bases lay outside the gene matches. The CDR3 loop spans 17 amino acids. Germline V gene lookup returns CDR1 LNHDA and CDR2 SQIVND (reference sequence). CDR3 sequence reads: CASSTYILAGGRDIQYF. The DNA of the CDR3 is TGTGCCAGTAGTACATACATACTAGCGGGGGGGCGGGACATTCAGTACTTC.

The chain combines TRBV23-1 with TRBJ2-3; 10 bases map to TRBD2. TRBV23-1 is an ORF, with its function uncertain. The CDR3 runs to 16 residues. J lost 0 bases, V lost 3 bases, and 3 bases had no gene match. CDR3 in DNA: TGCGCCAGCAGTCATATGACTAGCGGGAGCACAGATACGCAGTATTTT. Protein sequence: CASSHMTSGSTDTQYF.

The V and J genes are TRBV11-2 and TRBJ1-4; possible D gene TRBD1, 6 bases. The germline V gene encodes CDR1 SGHAT and CDR2 FQNNGV. Trimming stripped 5 bases from V and 7 bases from J, with 17 bases between. The CDR3 loop spans 15 amino acids. The DNA for the CDR3 is TGTGCCAGCAGCACCAGGGGAGCGGACGGTGAAAAACTGTTTTTT. It yields the protein CASSTRGADGEKLFF.

V and J are TRBV19 and TRBJ2-1; D is possibly TRBD2 (6 bases). Germline V gene sequence: CDR1 LNHDA, CDR2 SQIVND (reference sequence). V was clipped by 6 bases and J by 4 bases, with 16 bases between them. This CDR3 comprises 15 residues. The CDR3 DNA is TGTGCCAGTAGCAAAGGCGGGACTTCATACAATGAGCAGTTCTTC. As protein: CASSKGGTSYNEQFF. Full variable domain (rest looked up from reference TRBV19 and TRBJ2-1): DGGITQSPKYLFRKEGQNVTLSCEQNLNHDAMYWYRQDPGQGLRLIYYSQIVNDFQKGDIAEGYSVSREKKESFPLTVTSAQKNPTAFYLCASSKGGTSYNEQFFGPGTRLTVL.

The rearrangement links TRBV10-3 to TRBJ1-5, with D perhaps TRBD1 (6 bases). Looked up from germline, CDR1 is ENHRY and CDR2 is SYGVKD. CDR3 length: 16 residues. V lost 6 bases and J 5 bases, leaving 20 bases between the germline ends. CDR3 residues: CAISTQGPEGDQPQHF. The CDR3 bases are TGTGCCATCAGCACCCAAGGGCCCGAGGGGGATCAGCCCCAGCATTTT.

The V gene is TRBV11-2, the J gene TRBJ1-1; D not resolved. The CDR3 is 13 residues long. CDR1 is SGHAT and CDR2 is FQNNGV in the germline V gene. V gave up 1 base and J gave up 1 base, with 4 bases separating them. The CDR3 coding sequence is TGTGCCAGCAGCTTAGCCTCGAACACTGAAGCTTTCTTT. Translation gives CASSLASNTEAFF.

This clone was seen only once. The V call is TRBV2, the J call TRBJ1-1, with TRBD1 matching over 8 bases. Germline CDR1 and CDR2: SNHLY and FYNNEI. There are 16 residues in the CDR3. The junction had 6 bases not matched to a gene; V was cut back by 1 base and J by 2 bases. CDR3 residues: CASSEVQGAGNTEAFF. CDR3 DNA sequence: TGTGCCAGCAGTGAAGTTCAGGGGGCAGGAAACACTGAAGCTTTCTTT.

V gene TRBV28 combines with J gene TRBJ1-5, with D possibly being TRBD1 (6 bases). The germline CDR1 and CDR2 sequences are MDHEN and SYDVKM. The CDR3 sequence is 12 residues long. Trimming pared 7 bases from V and 7 bases from J, leaving 11 bases between. The DNA of the CDR3 is TGTGCCAGCAATGGTCAGGGGCAGCCCCAGCATTTT. This sequence encodes CASNGQGQPQHF.